These T cell receptor beta chains were read from a single sample in a study of beta chain features in type 1 diabetes. This table comes from immunoSEQ multiplex PCR, and its TCRdb copy is limited to in-frame clones, with some not included. The data hold a few hundred thousand clones, with over 9.5% observed a single time. Sequences were obtained from naive CD4+ T cells from blood. All receptors derive from a woman younger than 30 in good health. CDR3s include the opening cysteine and the closing phenylalanine or tryptophan. The order of the fields is J gene, V gene, D gene, clone size, CDR3 protein, CDR3 DNA. D genes are given only for firm matches. Rows may omit the clone size; those that give it use once, few, many or a size class.

TRBJ1-2 TRBV29-1 TRBD1 few CSVPGQQVYGYTF TGCAGCGTACCGGGACAGCAAGTTTATGGCTACACCTTC
TRBJ2-7 TRBV7-2 - few CASSSRARGYEQYF TGTGCCAGCAGCTCCCGAGCAAGGGGGTACGAGCAGTACTTC
TRBJ1-5 TRBV28 - once CALGAYSNQPQHF TGTGCCCTGGGGGCCTATAGCAATCAGCCCCAGCATTTT
TRBJ2-1 TRBV5-4 TRBD1 - CASSKDRAEQFF TGTGCCAGCAGCAAGGACAGGGCTGAGCAGTTCTTC
TRBJ2-1 TRBV9 TRBD1 - CASSVPGQGRDNEQFF TGTGCCAGCAGCGTTCCCGGACAGGGTCGAGACAATGAGCAGTTCTTC
TRBJ2-3 TRBV2 - - CASSESRRGDTQYF TGTGCCAGCAGTGAGAGCAGGAGGGGAGATACGCAGTATTTT
TRBJ2-3 TRBV10-3 - - CAISTGTSTDTQYF TGTGCCATCAGTACGGGGACTAGCACAGATACGCAGTATTTT
TRBJ2-1 TRBV5-1 - - CASSLGLGGSSYNEQFF TGCGCCAGCAGCCTCGGACTAGGGGGGAGCTCCTACAATGAGCAGTTCTTC
TRBJ2-5 TRBV5-1 TRBD2 many CASSYSGTTEETQYF TGCGCCAGCAGCTACTCCGGGACTACCGAAGAGACCCAGTACTTC
TRBJ2-7 TRBV21-1 - few CASSKVGGFSYEQYF TGTGCCAGCAGCAAAGTTGGGGGCTTCTCCTACGAGCAGTACTTC
TRBJ2-5 TRBV10-3 - few CATKTPGRQETQYF TGTGCCACCAAGACCCCAGGGAGGCAAGAGACCCAGTACTTC
TRBJ2-5 TRBV23-1 TRBD1 few CASSHPGIQGFQETQYF TGCGCCAGCAGTCATCCGGGAATACAGGGGTTCCAAGAGACCCAGTACTTC
TRBJ2-5 TRBV9 - many CASSVPDRYQETQYF TGTGCCAGCAGCGTTCCGGACAGATACCAAGAGACCCAGTACTTC
TRBJ1-2 TRBV20-1 - few CSASRGYTF TGCAGTGCTAGTCGTGGCTACACCTTC
TRBJ2-1 TRBV10-1 TRBD2 - CASSDGAGGGNEQFF TGCGCCAGCAGTGACGGAGCGGGAGGAGGCAATGAGCAGTTCTTC
TRBJ2-2 TRBV11-2 - few CASSYEIYTGELFF TGTGCCAGCAGTTACGAGATATACACCGGGGAGCTGTTTTTT
TRBJ1-2 TRBV5-6 - few CASSSGLNYGYTF TGTGCCAGCAGCTCGGGACTGAACTATGGCTACACCTTC
TRBJ2-5 TRBV10-2 - - CASSDMVGADETQYF TGCGCCAGCAGTGACATGGTGGGGGCGGATGAGACCCAGTACTTC
TRBJ1-6 TRBV18 TRBD1 - CASSPRDRVDSSPLHF TGTGCCAGCTCACCCCGGGACAGGGTAGACAGTTCACCCCTCCACTTT
TRBJ2-7 TRBV5-4 TRBD1 few CASSFRQGAGYEQYF TGTGCCAGCAGCTTTCGACAGGGCGCGGGCTACGAGCAGTACTTC
TRBJ1-2 TRBV6-1 - - CASSERSTGLTAGYTF TGTGCCAGCAGTGAAAGGAGCACAGGATTAACTGCTGGCTACACCTTC
TRBJ1-2 TRBV19 TRBD1 - CASSSQLGTDPNYGYTF TGTGCCAGTAGTAGCCAACTTGGGACAGACCCAAACTATGGCTACACCTTC
TRBJ2-3 TRBV5-6 TRBD2 few CASRISGFTDTQYF TGTGCCAGCAGGATTAGCGGGTTCACAGATACGCAGTATTTT
TRBJ2-7 TRBV5-4 TRBD1 few CASSRQGYEQYF TGTGCCAGCAGCCGACAGGGGTACGAGCAGTACTTC
TRBJ2-5 TRBV9 TRBD2 few CASSVVGAGGGAEETQYF TGTGCCAGCAGCGTAGTCGGCGCGGGAGGAGGAGCGGAGGAGACCCAGTACTTC
TRBJ1-1 TRBV7-9 - - CASSLVSGDPEAFF TGTGCCAGCAGCTTAGTATCCGGGGATCCGGAAGCTTTCTTT
TRBJ2-1 TRBV9 - few CASSVVSLSDEQFF TGTGCCAGCAGCGTAGTGAGCTTATCGGATGAGCAGTTCTTC
TRBJ1-2 TRBV13 TRBD1 - CASSLRGQGFANYGYTF TGTGCCAGCAGCTTACGGGGACAGGGGTTTGCTAACTATGGCTACACCTTC
TRBJ2-7 TRBV9 - few CASSAPLPPYEQYF TGTGCCAGCAGCGCCCCTCTCCCCCCCTACGAGCAGTACTTC
TRBJ1-4 TRBV30 TRBD1 - CAWSQRQGREKLFF TGTGCCTGGAGTCAGCGACAGGGACGAGAAAAACTGTTTTTT
TRBJ2-2 TRBV30 - - CAWTGSGELFF TGTGCCTGGACAGGGTCCGGGGAGCTGTTTTTT
TRBJ1-2 TRBV5-6 - - CASSSRQDYGYTF TGTGCCAGCAGCTCTCGACAGGACTATGGCTACACCTTC
TRBJ1-5 TRBV19 - few CASSIKSGWQPQHF TGTGCCAGTAGTATAAAAAGCGGATGGCAGCCCCAGCATTTT
TRBJ2-7 TRBV2 TRBD2 - CASAPGGPYEQYF TGTGCCAGCGCCCCGGGAGGACCCTACGAGCAGTACTTC
TRBJ2-7 TRBV9 - - CASSVAQGLTYEQYF TGTGCCAGCAGCGTAGCGCAGGGACTGACCTACGAGCAGTACTTC
TRBJ1-1 TRBV13 - - CASSLVGVPNTEAFF TGTGCCAGCAGCTTAGTCGGGGTCCCCAACACTGAAGCTTTCTTT